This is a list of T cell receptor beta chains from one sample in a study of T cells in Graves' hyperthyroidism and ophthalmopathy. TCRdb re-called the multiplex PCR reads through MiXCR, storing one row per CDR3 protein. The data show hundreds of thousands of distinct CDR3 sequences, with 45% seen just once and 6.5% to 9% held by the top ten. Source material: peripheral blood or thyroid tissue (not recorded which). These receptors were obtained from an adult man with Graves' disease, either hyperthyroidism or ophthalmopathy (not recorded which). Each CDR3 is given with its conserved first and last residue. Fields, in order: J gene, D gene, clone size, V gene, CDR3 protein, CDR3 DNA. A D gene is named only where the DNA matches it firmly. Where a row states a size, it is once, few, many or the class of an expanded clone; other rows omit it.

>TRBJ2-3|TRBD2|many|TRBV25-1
CASGGLVADTQYF
TGTGCCAGCGGTGGACTAGTGGCAGATACGCAGTATTTT
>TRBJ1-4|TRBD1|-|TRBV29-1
CSVVRTGVEKLFF
TGCAGCGTTGTCCGGACAGGGGTTGAAAAACTGTTTTTT
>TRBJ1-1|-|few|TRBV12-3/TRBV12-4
CASSAMRTENTEAFF
TGTGCCAGCAGTGCAATGAGGACAGAGAACACTGAAGCTTTCTTT
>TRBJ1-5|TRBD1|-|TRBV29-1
CSVAPGTGGDQPQHF
TGCAGCGTTGCCCCCGGGACAGGGGGCGATCAGCCCCAGCATTTT
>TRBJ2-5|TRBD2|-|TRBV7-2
CASNQAGVETQYF
TGTGCCAGCAACCAAGCGGGGGTGGAGACCCAGTACTTC
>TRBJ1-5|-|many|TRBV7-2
CASSRAVGNQPQHF
TGTGCCAGCAGCCGAGCCGTAGGAAATCAGCCCCAGCATTTT
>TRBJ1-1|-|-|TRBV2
CASSETRGGNEAFF
TGTGCCAGCAGTGAAACGAGGGGTGGTAATGAAGCTTTCTTT
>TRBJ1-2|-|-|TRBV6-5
CASSYSEGNYGYTF
TGTGCCAGCAGTTACTCTGAGGGTAATTATGGCTACACCTTC
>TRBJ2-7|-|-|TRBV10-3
CAISSRSPGSEQYF
TGTGCCATCAGTTCGCGGAGCCCGGGGAGCGAGCAGTACTTC
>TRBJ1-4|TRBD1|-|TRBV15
CATSRDLGTGSEKLFF
TGTGCCACCAGCAGAGATCTGGGGACAGGGAGTGAAAAACTGTTTTTT
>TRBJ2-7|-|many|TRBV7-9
CASSLPRGEQYF
TGTGCCAGCAGCTTGCCCAGGGGCGAGCAGTACTTC
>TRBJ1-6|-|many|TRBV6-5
CASSYGNSPLHF
TGTGCCAGCAGTTACGGAAATTCACCCCTCCACTTT
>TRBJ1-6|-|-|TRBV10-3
CAISDPGTSSSSYNSPLHF
TGTGCCATCAGTGACCCCGGGACATCTTCGAGCTCCTATAATTCACCCCTCCACTTT
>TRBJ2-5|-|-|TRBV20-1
CSEEDGQETQYF
TGCAGTGAAGAGGACGGCCAAGAGACCCAGTACTTC
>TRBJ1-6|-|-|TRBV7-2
CASTIAGGNSPLHF
TGTGCCAGCACCATAGCGGGAGGGAATTCACCCCTCCACTTT
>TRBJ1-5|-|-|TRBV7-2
CASSQTRTAINQPQHF
TGCGCCAGCAGCCAGACAAGGACCGCAATCAATCAGCCCCAGCATTTT
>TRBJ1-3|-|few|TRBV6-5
CASSPTGHSGNTIYF
TGTGCCAGCAGTCCAACAGGCCACTCTGGAAACACCATATATTTT
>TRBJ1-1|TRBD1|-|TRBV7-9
CASSLYRDSMNTEAFF
TGTGCCAGCAGTCTTTACCGGGACAGTATGAACACTGAAGCTTTCTTT
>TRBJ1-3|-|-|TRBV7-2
CASSPQGYSGNTIYF
TGTGCCAGCAGCCCCCAGGGCTACTCTGGAAACACCATATATTTT
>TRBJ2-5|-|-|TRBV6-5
CASSYFGGQNQETQYF
TGTGCCAGCAGTTACTTTGGAGGACAGAACCAAGAGACCCAGTACTTC
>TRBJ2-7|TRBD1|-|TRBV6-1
CARTTGKTYEQYF
TGTGCCAGGACGACAGGGAAGACGTACGAGCAGTACTTC
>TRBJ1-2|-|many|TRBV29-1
CSVGREWEGYTF
TGCAGCGTTGGTAGGGAGTGGGAAGGCTACACCTTC
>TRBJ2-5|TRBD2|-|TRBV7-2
CASSLASDGRTSGGERQETQYF
TGTGCCAGCAGCTTAGCTTCCGACGGCCGGACTAGCGGGGGAGAACGGCAAGAGACCCAGTACTTC
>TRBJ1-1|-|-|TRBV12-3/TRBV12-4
CASTGFTEAFF
TGTGCCAGCACAGGGTTTACTGAAGCTTTCTTT
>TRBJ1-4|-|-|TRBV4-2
CASSQDLGRAEKLFF
TGTGCCAGCAGCCAAGATCTGGGGAGGGCTGAAAAACTGTTTTTT